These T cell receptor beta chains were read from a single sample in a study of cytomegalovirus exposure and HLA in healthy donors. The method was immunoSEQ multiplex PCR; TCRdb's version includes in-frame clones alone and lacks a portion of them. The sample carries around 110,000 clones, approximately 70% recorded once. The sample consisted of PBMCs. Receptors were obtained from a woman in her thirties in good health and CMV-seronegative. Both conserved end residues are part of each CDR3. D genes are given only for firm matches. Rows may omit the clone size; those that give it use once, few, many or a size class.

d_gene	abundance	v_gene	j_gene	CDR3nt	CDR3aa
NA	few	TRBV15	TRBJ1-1	TGTGCCACCAGCAAACAGGAGGGAGCTTTCTTT	CATSKQEGAFF
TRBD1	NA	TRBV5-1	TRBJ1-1	TGCGCCAGCAGCTCACGGACAGGGATGAACACTGAAGCTTTCTTT	CASSSRTGMNTEAFF
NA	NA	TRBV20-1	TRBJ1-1	TGCAGTGCTTTGGCCCACACTGAAGCTTTCTTT	CSALAHTEAFF
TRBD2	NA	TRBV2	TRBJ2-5	TGTGCCAGCAGAGCTACTAGCGGGCCGCAAGAGACCCAGTACTTC	CASRATSGPQETQYF
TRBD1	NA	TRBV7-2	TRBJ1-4	TGTGCCAGCTCCGACAGGGAGTATGAAAAACTGTTTTTT	CASSDREYEKLFF
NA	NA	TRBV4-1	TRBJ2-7	TGCGCCAGCAGCCAAGAAAGCCAACCGACCTACGAGCAGTACTTC	CASSQESQPTYEQYF
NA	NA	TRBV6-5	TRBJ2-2	TGTGCCAGCAGTCGCAACAGGGCGGGCACCGGGGAGCTGTTTTTT	CASSRNRAGTGELFF
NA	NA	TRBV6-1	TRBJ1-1	TGTGCCAGCAGTGAGACTATTGTGACTGAAGCTTTCTTT	CASSETIVTEAFF
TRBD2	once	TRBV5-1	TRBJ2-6	TGCGCCAGCAGCTCTGGACTAGCGGGAGCTGGGGCCAACGTCCTGACTTTC	CASSSGLAGAGANVLTF
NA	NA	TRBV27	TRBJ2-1	TGTGCCAGCAGTTACACCCCGAACAATGAGCAGTTCTTC	CASSYTPNNEQFF
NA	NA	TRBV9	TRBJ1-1	TGTGCCAGCAGCCCTGAAGGTTACATGATCGGGACTGAAGCTTTCTTT	CASSPEGYMIGTEAFF
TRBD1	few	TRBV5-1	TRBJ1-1	TGCGCCAGCAGCTTGAGGGACAGGGGGCCGAACACTGAAGCTTTCTTT	CASSLRDRGPNTEAFF
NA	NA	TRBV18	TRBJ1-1	TGTGCCAGCTCACCACCGGCAGGGGTGGACACTGAAGCTTTCTTT	CASSPPAGVDTEAFF
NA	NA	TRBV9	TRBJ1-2	TGTGCCAGCAGCGTAACAGGGACGAGCTATGGCTACACCTTC	CASSVTGTSYGYTF
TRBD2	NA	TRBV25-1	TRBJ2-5	TGTGCCAGCAGTGAGCCCCCTGGGGCGGGGGGGCCAAGGGAGACCCAGTACTTC	CASSEPPGAGGPRETQYF
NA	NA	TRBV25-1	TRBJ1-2	TGTGCCAGCAGTGAGGCGGCACGTGGCTACACCTTC	CASSEAARGYTF